This T cell receptor (beta chain) was obtained from a study of CD4+ T cells in melanoma. Study-wide results and caveats: Diverse differentiation states were reported for melanoma neoantigen-specific CD4+ T cells. CD8+ T cell, macrophage and B cell function reportedly correlated with neoantigen-specific CD4+ T cells.

J gave up 4 bases and V 5 bases, and 4 bases lay outside the gene matches. Germline CDR1 is MDHEN and CDR2 is SYDVKM. There are 15 residues in the CDR3. The assay was immunoSEQ multiplex PCR, and TCRdb's table has in-frame clones only and misses some. The sample has about 50,000 clones; approximately 92% are singletons. As for this clone: Its target is unknown.

The specimen sequenced was peripheral blood. The chain combines TRBV28 with TRBJ2-2; 10 nucleotides align to TRBD1. This TCR was sampled from a human donor with melanoma. CDR3 nucleotides: TGTGCCAGCAGTCGGGACAGGGGTGGCACCGGGGAGCTGTTTTTT. Its protein is CASSRDRGGTGELFF. The complete variable domain, with remaining parts taken from reference TRBV28 and TRBJ2-2, reads DVKVTQSSRYLVKRTGEKVFLECVQDMDHENMFWYRQDPGLGLRLIYFSYDVKMKEKGDIPEGYSVSREKKERFSLILESASTNQTSMYLCASSRDRGGTGELFFGEGSRLTVL.